A selection of T cell receptor beta chains follows, all from one sample in a study of blood T cell repertoires in COVID-19. Measured with immunoSEQ multiplex PCR; TCRdb has only the in-frame clones, and not every one. This sample has fewer than 250,000 clones; 70% to 85% occur once, and the top ten carry under 2%. The sample taken for sequencing was peripheral blood. The receptor set was obtained from a woman of 80 years or more with acute or convalescent COVID-19. CDR3s include the opening cysteine and the closing phenylalanine or tryptophan. Fields, in order: CDR3 length, V gene, D gene, J gene, clone size, CDR3 protein, CDR3 DNA. D genes are given only for firm matches. Size tells how often a clone was seen (once, few, many) or the class of an expanded clone, and some rows leave it out.

length: 13
V: TRBV12-3/TRBV12-4
D: NA
J: TRBJ2-2
size: NA
CDR3: CATDYENTGELFF
DNA: TGTGCCACCGACTATGAGAACACCGGGGAGCTGTTTTTT

length: 15
V: TRBV7-8
D: NA
J: TRBJ1-6
size: NA
CDR3: CAGSRAPNYNSPLHF
DNA: TGTGCCGGCTCCAGGGCCCCGAACTATAATTCACCCCTCCACTTT

length: 14
V: TRBV5-5
D: NA
J: TRBJ1-1
size: NA
CDR3: CASSWSESNTEAFF
DNA: TGTGCCAGCAGCTGGAGCGAGTCGAACACTGAAGCTTTCTTT

length: 12
V: TRBV10-2
D: NA
J: TRBJ1-1
size: NA
CDR3: CASLQGNTEAFF
DNA: TGCGCCAGCCTTCAGGGGAACACTGAAGCTTTCTTT

length: 14
V: TRBV14
D: TRBD1
J: TRBJ1-3
size: NA
CDR3: CASSRGQVGNTIYF
DNA: TGTGCCAGCAGCCGCGGACAGGTTGGAAACACCATATATTTT

length: 15
V: TRBV27
D: TRBD2
J: TRBJ2-7
size: NA
CDR3: CASSRTSGGDYEQYF
DNA: TGTGCCAGCAGTAGAACTAGCGGGGGGGACTACGAGCAGTACTTC

length: 15
V: TRBV7-8
D: NA
J: TRBJ1-5
size: NA
CDR3: CASSLEDSINQPQHF
DNA: TGTGCCAGCAGCTTAGAGGACAGCATCAATCAGCCCCAGCATTTT

length: 14
V: TRBV5-1
D: NA
J: TRBJ2-5
size: NA
CDR3: CASSSPTGQETQYF
DNA: TGCGCCAGCAGCTCCCCGACGGGCCAAGAGACCCAGTACTTC

length: 14
V: TRBV2
D: NA
J: TRBJ2-7
size: NA
CDR3: CASSVRRGRYEQYF
DNA: TGTGCCAGCAGTGTAAGGAGGGGCCGCTACGAGCAGTACTTC

length: 15
V: TRBV4-1
D: TRBD2
J: TRBJ2-2
size: NA
CDR3: CASSLAGGQTGELFF
DNA: TGCGCCAGCAGCCTTGCGGGGGGGCAGACCGGGGAGCTGTTTTTT

length: 16
V: TRBV7-2
D: TRBD1
J: TRBJ1-2
size: NA
CDR3: CASSSTTDRGLSGYTF
DNA: TGTGCCAGCAGCTCAACCACGGACAGGGGATTAAGTGGCTACACCTTC

length: 13
V: TRBV4-3
D: TRBD1
J: TRBJ2-7
size: NA
CDR3: CASSPRDSSEQYF
DNA: TGCGCCAGCAGCCCCCGGGACAGCTCCGAGCAGTACTTC

length: 16
V: TRBV4-3
D: NA
J: TRBJ2-1
size: NA
CDR3: CASSQDVEDPDNEQFF
DNA: TGCGCCAGCAGCCAAGATGTAGAGGATCCGGACAATGAGCAGTTCTTC

length: 13
V: TRBV11-2
D: NA
J: TRBJ1-1
size: NA
CDR3: CASSLARNTEAFF
DNA: TGTGCCAGCAGCTTAGCCAGGAACACTGAAGCTTTCTTT

length: 14
V: TRBV5-6
D: NA
J: TRBJ1-1
size: few
CDR3: CASRRDPQDTEAFF
DNA: TGTGCCAGCAGGCGGGACCCACAGGACACTGAAGCTTTCTTT

length: 15
V: TRBV2
D: TRBD2
J: TRBJ2-2
size: once
CDR3: CASSDGLAGAGELFF
DNA: TGTGCCAGCAGTGATGGACTAGCGGGGGCCGGGGAGCTGTTTTTT